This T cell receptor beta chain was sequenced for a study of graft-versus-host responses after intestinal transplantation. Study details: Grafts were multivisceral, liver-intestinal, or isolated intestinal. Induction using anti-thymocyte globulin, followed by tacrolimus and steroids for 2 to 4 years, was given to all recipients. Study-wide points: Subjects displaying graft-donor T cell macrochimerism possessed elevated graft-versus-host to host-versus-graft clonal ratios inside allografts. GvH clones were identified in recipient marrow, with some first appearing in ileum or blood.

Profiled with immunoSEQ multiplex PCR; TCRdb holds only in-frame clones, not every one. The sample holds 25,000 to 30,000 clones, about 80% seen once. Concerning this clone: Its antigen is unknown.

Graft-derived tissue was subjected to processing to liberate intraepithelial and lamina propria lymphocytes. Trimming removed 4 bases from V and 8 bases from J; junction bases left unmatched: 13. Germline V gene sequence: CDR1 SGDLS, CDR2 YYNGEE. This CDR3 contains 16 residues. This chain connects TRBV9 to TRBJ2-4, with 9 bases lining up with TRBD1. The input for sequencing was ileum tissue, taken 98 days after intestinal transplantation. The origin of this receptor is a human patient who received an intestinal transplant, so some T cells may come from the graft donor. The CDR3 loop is CASSPFSGTGRDIQYF. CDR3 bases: TGTGCCAGCAGCCCTTTCTCCGGGACAGGGAGGGACATTCAGTACTTC.